A selection of T cell receptor beta chains follows, all from one sample in a study of shared clonotypes between healthy human individuals. Generated by immunoSEQ multiplex PCR, the TCRdb table keeps only in-frame clones and is missing some. Of some 790,000 clones in the sample, around 77% were seen once. Sequencing was carried out using memory CD4+ T cells sorted from blood. Receptors originate from a woman in her 30s in good health. Each CDR3 is given with its conserved first and last residue. The D gene is left open where the match is weak. Size is omitted from some rows. Given values are once, few, many or a class for expanded clones.

>NA|TRBJ1-1|TRBV28|NA
TGTGCCAGCAGTTTGGCTCGGGGCCAACGAGAAGCTTTCTTT
CASSLARGQREAFF
>NA|TRBJ2-7|TRBV28|NA
TGTGCCAGCAGTTTATGGCGGGGGACATCGGACGTCGAGCAGTACTTC
CASSLWRGTSDVEQYF
>NA|TRBJ1-3|TRBV5-1|NA
TGCGCCAGCAGCCCGGGCCAGGAGGGTGGAAACACCATATATTTT
CASSPGQEGGNTIYF
>NA|TRBJ1-1|TRBV11-2|NA
TGTGCCACCGCTGGGTTGAGCACTGAAGCTTTCTTT
CATAGLSTEAFF
>NA|TRBJ2-7|TRBV27|NA
TGTGCCAGCAGTTCGGCACAGACCTACGAGCAGTACTTC
CASSSAQTYEQYF
>NA|TRBJ2-5|TRBV7-8|NA
TGTGCCAGCAGCTTAATGTTCTCGGGGGCTAAGGAGACCCAGTACTTC
CASSLMFSGAKETQYF
>once|TRBJ1-4|TRBV5-1|NA
TGCGCCAGCAGCCGTGGGACAATCCCCCGGGAAAAACTGTTTTTT
CASSRGTIPREKLFF
>NA|TRBJ2-2|TRBV30|NA
TGTGCCTGGAGTGTCAGGGGTGTCACCGGGGAGCTGTTTTTT
CAWSVRGVTGELFF
>NA|TRBJ1-5|TRBV28|TRBD1
TGTGCCAGCAACCGACAGGGTGGCAATCAGCCCCAGCATTTT
CASNRQGGNQPQHF
>few|TRBJ1-1|TRBV19|NA
TGTGCCAGTAGTATCAAGAGTGGGGGCAACACTGAAGCTTTCTTT
CASSIKSGGNTEAFF
>NA|TRBJ2-2|TRBV5-6|TRBD1
TGTGCCAGCAGCACACTCGGGACAGGGAACACCGGGGAGCTGTTTTTT
CASSTLGTGNTGELFF
>few|TRBJ2-2|TRBV5-8|NA
TGTGCCAGCAGCTTGGACAGGGCGGCCATCGGGGAGCTGTTTTTT
CASSLDRAAIGELFF
>NA|TRBJ2-2|TRBV2|NA
TGTGCCAGCAGTGAGTGGACAACGAACACCGGGGAGCTGTTTTTT
CASSEWTTNTGELFF
>NA|TRBJ2-2|TRBV6-5|NA
TGTGCCAGCAGTTACGCAGGGTCGCACACCGGGGAGCTGTTTTTT
CASSYAGSHTGELFF
>NA|TRBJ1-2|TRBV11-2|NA
TGTGCCAGCAGCTCAGGAGGGAATTCTAACTATGGCTACACCTTC
CASSSGGNSNYGYTF
>once|TRBJ2-1|TRBV29-1|NA
TGCAGCGTTGATTTCGGGGTGGGCGTTTACAATGAGCAGTTCTTC
CSVDFGVGVYNEQFF
>NA|TRBJ2-4|TRBV25-1|NA
TGTGCCAGCAGTGAAACAGGACATAGTGGCAAAAACATTCAGTACTTC
CASSETGHSGKNIQYF
>few|TRBJ2-1|TRBV5-1|TRBD1
TGCGCCAGCAGCTTCCACCCGGGACAGGGCGACAATGAGCAGTTCTTC
CASSFHPGQGDNEQFF
>NA|TRBJ2-5|TRBV5-1|NA
TGCGCCAGCAGCTTGGTGGATGGTGCGGAGACCCAGTACTTC
CASSLVDGAETQYF
>NA|TRBJ2-7|TRBV11-2|TRBD2
TGTGCCAGCAGCTTAGGGACTAGCGGCTCCCTGGAGCAGTACTTC
CASSLGTSGSLEQYF
>NA|TRBJ2-3|TRBV5-1|TRBD2
TGCGCCAGCAGCTTGGGGGGGACTAGCGGAAACACAGATACGCAGTATTTT
CASSLGGTSGNTDTQYF
>NA|TRBJ1-5|TRBV6-5|TRBD1
TGTGCCAGCAGTTACGGACAGGGCGATCAGCCCCAGCATTTT
CASSYGQGDQPQHF
>NA|TRBJ2-3|TRBV7-9|TRBD2
TGTGCCAGCAGCCGATGGGGACTAGCGGGAGGTGGGAGCACAGATACGCAGTATTTT
CASSRWGLAGGGSTDTQYF
>NA|TRBJ2-7|TRBV18|TRBD2
TGTGCCAGCTCCCCTACCACTAGCGGGAGGGTCTACGAGCAGTACTTC
CASSPTTSGRVYEQYF
>NA|TRBJ2-2|TRBV27|TRBD1
TGTGCCAGCAGCCCACAGGGGGCATTCCCCGGGGAGCTGTTTTTT
CASSPQGAFPGELFF
>NA|TRBJ2-7|TRBV28|TRBD1
TGTGCCAGCATCCCAGTGACCGGGACAGGGGGCCCGGACGAGCAGTACTTC
CASIPVTGTGGPDEQYF
>NA|TRBJ2-7|TRBV4-3|NA
TGCGCCAGCAGCCAAACTTGCGAGCAGTACTTC
CASSQTCEQYF
>NA|TRBJ2-5|TRBV6-6|NA
TGTGCCAGCAGTTTTGACTACCGGGAGACCCAGTACTTC
CASSFDYRETQYF
>once|TRBJ1-1|TRBV6-1|NA
TGTGCCAGCAGCTCAGGGTGGCAGGGGAACACTGAAGCTTTCTTT
CASSSGWQGNTEAFF
>NA|TRBJ2-2|TRBV11-2|TRBD2
TGTGCCAGCAGATTAGCGGGAGGAATGGCCGGGGAGCTGTTTTTT
CASRLAGGMAGELFF
>NA|TRBJ2-1|TRBV7-8|TRBD2
TGTGCCAGCAGCCTAATTAGGGCTAGCGGGTACAATGAGCAGTTCTTC
CASSLIRASGYNEQFF
>NA|TRBJ2-2|TRBV11-2|NA
TGTGCCAGCAGCTTAGTTCGGGCCGGGGGGGAGCTGTTTTTT
CASSLVRAGGELFF
>NA|TRBJ2-5|TRBV28|TRBD1
TGTGCCAGCAGTCCGCTGCCTCGGACAGGATACCAAGAGACCCAGTACTTC
CASSPLPRTGYQETQYF
>once|TRBJ2-1|TRBV20-1|NA
TGCAGCTTATGGGGTTACAATGAGCAGTTCTTC
CSLWGYNEQFF
>once|TRBJ2-5|TRBV27|NA
TGTGCCAGCAGTTCAGGAGAGACCCAGTACTTC
CASSSGETQYF
>once|TRBJ2-2|TRBV27|NA
TGTGCCAGCATGGCGTCGGGGTTTCGGACCGGGGAGCTGTTTTTT
CASMASGFRTGELFF
>NA|TRBJ2-7|TRBV2|TRBD1
TGTGCCAGCTCCGGGACAGGGGGCTACGAGCAGTACTTC
CASSGTGGYEQYF
>NA|TRBJ2-5|TRBV28|NA
TGTGCCAGCAGCTGGGGCACTATACGAGAGACCCAGTACTTC
CASSWGTIRETQYF
>NA|TRBJ2-7|TRBV29-1|NA
TGCAGCGTAAGCCGGGGGTACGAGCAGTACTTC
CSVSRGYEQYF
>NA|TRBJ2-5|TRBV7-8|NA
TGTGCCAGCAGCCGCACGGGAGAGACCCAGTACTTC
CASSRTGETQYF
>NA|TRBJ1-1|TRBV6-5|NA
TGTGCCAGCAGTTACTCAACGTCCGCTTTCTTT
CASSYSTSAFF
>NA|TRBJ2-5|TRBV6-1|NA
TGTGCCAGCAGTTTGTACCAAGAGACCCAGTACTTC
CASSLYQETQYF
>many|TRBJ2-3|TRBV5-1|NA
TGCGCCAGCAGCTTCGGAAACTCCTACACAGATACGCAGTATTTT
CASSFGNSYTDTQYF
>few|TRBJ1-4|TRBV11-2|NA
TGTGCCAGCAGCTTAGCAGGGGCTACTAATGAAAAACTGTTTTTT
CASSLAGATNEKLFF
>many|TRBJ2-6|TRBV19|NA
TGTGCCAGTAGTATCGGCAGGCCCAACTCTGGGGCCAACGTCCTGACTTTC
CASSIGRPNSGANVLTF
>NA|TRBJ1-1|TRBV29-1|NA
TGCAGCGTTGTAGGCGGCAACACTGAAGCTTTCTTT
CSVVGGNTEAFF
>once|TRBJ1-1|TRBV7-2|NA
TGTGCCAGCAGCTTAGCGACGGGCGGGATGAACACTGAAGCTTTCTTT
CASSLATGGMNTEAFF
>NA|TRBJ2-5|TRBV7-9|TRBD2
TGTGCCAGCAGCTTCAAAGCGGGGCAGGAGACCCAGTACTTC
CASSFKAGQETQYF
>few|TRBJ2-5|TRBV7-2|TRBD1
TGTGCCAGCAGCCTAGGACAGGGGATGGCGGAGACCCAGTACTTC
CASSLGQGMAETQYF